These 5 T cell receptor beta chains originate from one sample sequenced in a study of cytomegalovirus exposure and HLA in healthy donors. Researchers ran the PCR with 60 Vbeta and 13 Jbeta primers. Assay used: immunoSEQ multiplex PCR; TCRdb lists only in-frame clones, some missing. The sample carries over 120,000 clones, around 80% recorded once. The material sequenced was PBMCs. These receptors all stem from a female donor in good health and CMV-seronegative.

This clone was observed a single time. This chain uses TRBV19 with TRBJ2-1; 12 bases match TRBD2. CDR1 is LNHDA, CDR2 SQIVND, per germline (reference sequence). After removal of 5 bases from V and 3 bases from J, the junction contained 5 bases not matched to a gene. The CDR3 sequence is 16 residues long. CDR3: CASSLLAGGLYNEQFF. For the CDR3, the DNA is TGTGCCAGTAGTCTCCTAGCGGGAGGGCTCTACAATGAGCAGTTCTTC.

J is TRBJ1-5 and V is TRBV28, with TRBD1 matching 8 bases. The CDR3 length is 13 residues. In germline, CDR1 is MDHEN, CDR2 SYDVKM. V was pared by 10 bases and J by 4 bases, with 6 bases of the junction left unmatched. The CDR3 protein is CAISDRENQPQHF. The CDR3 coding sequence is TGTGCCATCTCGGACAGGGAAAATCAGCCCCAGCATTTT.

The J gene is TRBJ1-2, the V gene TRBV10-2; D not resolved. Germline CDR1 is WSHSY and CDR2 is SAAADI. The V and J ends lost 6 bases and 6 bases respectively, with 5 bases between them. CDR3 length equals 10 residues. CDR3 loop: CASRADGYTF. The CDR3 DNA sequence: TGCGCCAGCAGGGCGGATGGCTACACCTTC.

The chain has TRBV5-1 and TRBJ1-6; possibly TRBD1 for D (6 bases). The CDR3 totals 14 residues. V dropped 0 bases and J dropped 8 bases, with 9 bases sitting between them. The germline CDR1 and CDR2 sequences are SGHRS and YFSETQ. CDR3 sequence: CASSLAGADSPLHF. The CDR3 region has the DNA TGCGCCAGCAGCTTGGCAGGGGCGGATTCACCCCTCCACTTT. The variable domain in full, completed from reference TRBV5-1 and TRBJ1-6, reads KAGVTQTPRYLIKTRGQQVTLSCSPISGHRSVSWYQQTPGQGLQFLFEYFSETQRNKGNFPGRFSGRQFSNSRSEMNVSTLELGDSALYLCASSLAGADSPLHFGNGTRLTVT.

This chain connects TRBV30 to TRBJ2-2; 7 nucleotides agree with TRBD1. The CDR3 is 15 amino acids. After removal of 5 bases from V and 0 bases from J, the junction contained 6 bases not matched to a gene. Germline CDR1 is GTSNPN and CDR2 is SVGIG (reference sequence). As DNA, the CDR3 is TGTGCCTGGCATAAGGGACAGTCGAACACCGGGGAGCTGTTTTTT. Its translation: CAWHKGQSNTGELFF.